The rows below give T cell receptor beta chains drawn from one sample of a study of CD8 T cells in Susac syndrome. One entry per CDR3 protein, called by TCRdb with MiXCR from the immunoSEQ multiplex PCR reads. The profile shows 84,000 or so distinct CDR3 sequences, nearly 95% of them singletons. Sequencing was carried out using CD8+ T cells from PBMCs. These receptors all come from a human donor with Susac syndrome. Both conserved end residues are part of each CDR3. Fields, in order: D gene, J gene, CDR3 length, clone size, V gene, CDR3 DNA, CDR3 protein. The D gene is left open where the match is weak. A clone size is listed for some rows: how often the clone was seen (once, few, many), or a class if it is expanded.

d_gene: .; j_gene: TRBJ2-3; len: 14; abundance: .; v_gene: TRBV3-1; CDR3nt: TGTGCCAGCAGCCAAGTAAATAGTCTGGATACGCAGTATTTT; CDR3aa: CASSQVNSLDTQYF
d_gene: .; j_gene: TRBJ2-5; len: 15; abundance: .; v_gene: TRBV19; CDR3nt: TGTGCCAGTAGTGTGATTTTGAGCGAACAAGAGACCCAGTACTTC; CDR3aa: CASSVILSEQETQYF
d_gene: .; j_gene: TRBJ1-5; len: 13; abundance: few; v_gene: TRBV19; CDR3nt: TGTGCCAGTAGTATTGGGGGTCACCAGCCCCAGCATTTT; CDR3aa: CASSIGGHQPQHF
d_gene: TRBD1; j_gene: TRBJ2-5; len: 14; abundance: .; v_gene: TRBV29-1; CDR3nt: TGCAGCGTTGATGAGACAGGGGGCTTAGAGACCCAGTACTTC; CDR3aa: CSVDETGGLETQYF
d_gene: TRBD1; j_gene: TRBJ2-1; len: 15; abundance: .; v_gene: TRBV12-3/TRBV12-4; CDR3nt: TGTGCCAGCCTGGGTGGGGACAGCAATTACAATGAGCAGTTCTTC; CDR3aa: CASLGGDSNYNEQFF
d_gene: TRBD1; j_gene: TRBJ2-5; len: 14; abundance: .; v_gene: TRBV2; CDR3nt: TGTGCCAGCAGACCCGGGACAGGGATAGAGACCCAGTACTTC; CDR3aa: CASRPGTGIETQYF
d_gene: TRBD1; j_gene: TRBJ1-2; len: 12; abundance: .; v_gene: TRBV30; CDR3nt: TGTGCCTGGACAGGGGGTGACTATGGCTACACCTTC; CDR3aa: CAWTGGDYGYTF
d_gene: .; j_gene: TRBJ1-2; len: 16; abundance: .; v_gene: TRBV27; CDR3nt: TGTGCCAGCAGTTCCTACTTGGGACGGAGTAACTATGGCTACACCTTC; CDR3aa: CASSSYLGRSNYGYTF
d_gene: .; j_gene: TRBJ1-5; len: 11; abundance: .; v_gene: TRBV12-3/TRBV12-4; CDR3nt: TGTGCCAGCAGTTTTGGTCAGCCCCAGCATTTT; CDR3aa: CASSFGQPQHF
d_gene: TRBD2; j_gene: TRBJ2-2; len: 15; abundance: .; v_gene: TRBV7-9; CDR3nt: TGTGCCAGCAGCTACCTAGCGGGGATCACCGGGGAGCTGTTTTTT; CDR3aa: CASSYLAGITGELFF
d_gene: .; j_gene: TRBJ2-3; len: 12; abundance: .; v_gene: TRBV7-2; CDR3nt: TGTGCCAGCAGCCCCGGGAGAGATACGCAGTATTTT; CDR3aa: CASSPGRDTQYF
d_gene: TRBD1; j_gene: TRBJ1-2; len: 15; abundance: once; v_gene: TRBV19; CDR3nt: TGTGCCAGTAGTATGGGGACAGGGTCAAGCTATGGCTACACCTTC; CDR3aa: CASSMGTGSSYGYTF
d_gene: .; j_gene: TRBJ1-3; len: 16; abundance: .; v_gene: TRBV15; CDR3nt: TGTGCCACCAGCGGGGGACTCTCAGGGTCTGGAAACACCATATATTTT; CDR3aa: CATSGGLSGSGNTIYF
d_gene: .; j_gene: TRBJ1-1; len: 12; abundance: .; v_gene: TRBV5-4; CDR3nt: TGTGCCAGCAGCCCAAAATCCGGGACAGCTTTCTTT; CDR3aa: CASSPKSGTAFF
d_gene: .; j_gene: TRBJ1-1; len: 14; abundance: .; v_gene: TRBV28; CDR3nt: TGTGCCAGCAGTTTAAGCGGGGGGTCCGGTGAAGCTTTCTTT; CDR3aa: CASSLSGGSGEAFF
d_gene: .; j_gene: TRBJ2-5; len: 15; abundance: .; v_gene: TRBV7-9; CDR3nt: TGTGCCAGCAGCTTGGACAAAATCCCACAAGAGACCCAGTACTTC; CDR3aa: CASSLDKIPQETQYF
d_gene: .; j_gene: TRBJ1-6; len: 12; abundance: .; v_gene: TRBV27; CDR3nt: TGTGCCAGCAGTTCCCTTCATTCACCCCTCCACTTT; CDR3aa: CASSSLHSPLHF
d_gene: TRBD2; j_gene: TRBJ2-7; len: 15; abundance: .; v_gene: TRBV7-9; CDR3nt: TGTGCCAGCAGCCCAACTAGCGGGGGAACGTACGAGCAGTACTTC; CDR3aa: CASSPTSGGTYEQYF
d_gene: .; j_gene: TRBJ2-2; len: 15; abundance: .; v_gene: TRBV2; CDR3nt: TGTGCTACCAACCCCCGGGACAAAAACACCGGGGAGCTGTTTTTT; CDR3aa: CATNPRDKNTGELFF
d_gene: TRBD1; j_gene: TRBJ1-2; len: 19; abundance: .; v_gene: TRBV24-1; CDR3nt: TGTGCCACCAGCTCCCCGGTGGAGGGGGCGTTTAATCCCGTCTATGGCTACACCTTC; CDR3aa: CATSSPVEGAFNPVYGYTF
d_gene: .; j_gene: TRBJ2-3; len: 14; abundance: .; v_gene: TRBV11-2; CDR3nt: TGTGCCAGCAGCCCCTGGCTTTCCACAGATACGCAGTATTTT; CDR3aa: CASSPWLSTDTQYF
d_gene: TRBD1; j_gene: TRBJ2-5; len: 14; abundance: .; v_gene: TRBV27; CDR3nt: TGTGCCAGCAGGGAACAGGGGGCCTGGGAGACCCAGTACTTC; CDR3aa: CASREQGAWETQYF
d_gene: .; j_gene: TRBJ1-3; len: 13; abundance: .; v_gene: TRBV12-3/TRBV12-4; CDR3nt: TGTGCCAGCAGTCCACACTCTGGAAACACCATATATTTT; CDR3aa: CASSPHSGNTIYF
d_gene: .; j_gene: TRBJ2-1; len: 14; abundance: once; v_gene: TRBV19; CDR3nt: TGTGCCAGTAGTATGGTCAGCTCCTACAATGAGCAGTTCTTC; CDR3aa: CASSMVSSYNEQFF
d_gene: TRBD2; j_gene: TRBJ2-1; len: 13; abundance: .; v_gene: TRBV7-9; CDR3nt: TGTGCCCCGGGTAGGCTAGCGGGAGGTGAGCAGTTCTTC; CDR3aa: CAPGRLAGGEQFF
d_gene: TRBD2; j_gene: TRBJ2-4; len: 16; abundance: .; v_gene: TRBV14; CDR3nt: TGTGCCAGCAGCCAGGGTAGCGGGAAAGCCAAAAACATTCAGTACTTC; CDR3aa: CASSQGSGKAKNIQYF
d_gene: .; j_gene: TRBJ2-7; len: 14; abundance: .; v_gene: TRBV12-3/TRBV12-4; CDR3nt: TGTGCCAGCAGTTTAGCGGGTATCTCTACGGAGCAGTACTTC; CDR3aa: CASSLAGISTEQYF
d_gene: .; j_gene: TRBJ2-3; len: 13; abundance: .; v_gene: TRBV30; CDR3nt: TGTGCCTGGGACCGGGGCCTTGCAGATACGCAGTATTTT; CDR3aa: CAWDRGLADTQYF
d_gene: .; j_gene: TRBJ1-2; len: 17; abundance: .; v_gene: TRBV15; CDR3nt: TGTGCCACCAGCAGAGACAGGAAACCCTCCGGGAACTATGGCTACACCTTC; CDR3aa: CATSRDRKPSGNYGYTF
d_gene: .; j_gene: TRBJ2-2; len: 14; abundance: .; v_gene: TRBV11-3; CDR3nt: TGTGCCAGCAAGGGGCCCGCGAACACCGGGGAGCTGTTTTTT; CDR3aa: CASKGPANTGELFF
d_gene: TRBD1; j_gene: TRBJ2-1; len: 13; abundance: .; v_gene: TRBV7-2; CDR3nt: TGTGCCAGCAGCTTCGACAGGGGTAATGAGCAGTTCTTC; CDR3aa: CASSFDRGNEQFF
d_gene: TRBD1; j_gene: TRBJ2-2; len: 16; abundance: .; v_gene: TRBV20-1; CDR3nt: TGCAGTGCGCGCGTTTCAGGACAGGGTACGTCGGGGGAGCTGTTTTTT; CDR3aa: CSARVSGQGTSGELFF
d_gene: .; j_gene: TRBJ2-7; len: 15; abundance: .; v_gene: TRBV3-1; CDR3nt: TGTGCCAGCAGCCAAGCCCAGCCTATAACCTACGAGCAGTACTTC; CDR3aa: CASSQAQPITYEQYF
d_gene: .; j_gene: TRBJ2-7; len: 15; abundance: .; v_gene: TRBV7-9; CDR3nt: TGTGCCAGCAGCTTAGTCTTAGGCGTTTCCTACGAGCAGTACTTC; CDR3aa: CASSLVLGVSYEQYF
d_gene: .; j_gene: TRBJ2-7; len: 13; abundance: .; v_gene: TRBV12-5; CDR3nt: TGTGCTAGTGAGGGGTCGAGCTCCTACGAGCAGTACTTC; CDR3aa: CASEGSSSYEQYF
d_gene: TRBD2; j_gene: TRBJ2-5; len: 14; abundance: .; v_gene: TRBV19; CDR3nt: TGTGCCAGTAATCCGGGACTAGGAGGGGAGACCCAGTACTTC; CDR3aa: CASNPGLGGETQYF
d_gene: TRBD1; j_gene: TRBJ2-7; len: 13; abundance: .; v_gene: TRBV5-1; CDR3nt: TGCGCCAGCAGCTCGGACAGGGCTGACGAGCAGTACTTC; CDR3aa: CASSSDRADEQYF
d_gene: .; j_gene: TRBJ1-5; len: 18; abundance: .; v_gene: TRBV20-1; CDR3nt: TGCAGTGCTAGGGGCAATTCCCACACAGGGCATAGCAATCAGCCCCAGCATTTT; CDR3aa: CSARGNSHTGHSNQPQHF
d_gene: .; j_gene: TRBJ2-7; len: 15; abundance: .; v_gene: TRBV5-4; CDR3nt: TGTGCCAGCAGCTTATACAGGCCGAGCCACTACGAGCAGTACTTC; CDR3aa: CASSLYRPSHYEQYF
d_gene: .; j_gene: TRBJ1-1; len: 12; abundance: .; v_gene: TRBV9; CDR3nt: TGTGCCAGCAGCGTAGACGGGGCTGAAGCTTTCTTT; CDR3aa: CASSVDGAEAFF
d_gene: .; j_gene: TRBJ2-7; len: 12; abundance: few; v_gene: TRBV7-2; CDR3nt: TGTGCCAGCAGCTCTGCCTCCTACGAGCAGTACTTC; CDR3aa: CASSSASYEQYF
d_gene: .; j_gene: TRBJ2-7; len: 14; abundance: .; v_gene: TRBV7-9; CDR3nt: TGTGCCAGCAGCTTAGGGGCCCCAGGGTACGAGCAGTACTTC; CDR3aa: CASSLGAPGYEQYF
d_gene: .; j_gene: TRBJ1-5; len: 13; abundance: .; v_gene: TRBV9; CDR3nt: TGTGCCAGCAGCGGCAGTAGCAATCAGCCCCAGCATTTT; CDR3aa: CASSGSSNQPQHF
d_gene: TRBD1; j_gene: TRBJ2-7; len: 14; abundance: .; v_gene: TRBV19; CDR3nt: TGTGCCAGTAGTATGGATACGACAGGGGACGAGCAGTACTTC; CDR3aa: CASSMDTTGDEQYF
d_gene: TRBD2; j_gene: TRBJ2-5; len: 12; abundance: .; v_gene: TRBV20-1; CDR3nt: TGCAGTGCCCGACTAGCCGCAGAGACCCAGTACTTC; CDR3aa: CSARLAAETQYF
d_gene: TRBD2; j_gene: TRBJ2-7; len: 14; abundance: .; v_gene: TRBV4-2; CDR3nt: TGTGCCAGCAGCCCCGGACTAGAACTCCACGAGCAGTACTTC; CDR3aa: CASSPGLELHEQYF
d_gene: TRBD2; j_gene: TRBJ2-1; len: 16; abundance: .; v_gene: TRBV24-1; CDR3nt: TGTGCCACCAGTGACTTAGCGGGAGGGTCCTACAATGAGCAGTTCTTC; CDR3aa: CATSDLAGGSYNEQFF
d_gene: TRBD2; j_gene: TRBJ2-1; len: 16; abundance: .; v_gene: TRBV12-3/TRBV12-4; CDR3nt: TGTGCCAGCAGTACCCCACTAGCGTTCTCCTACAATGAGCAGTTCTTC; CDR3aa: CASSTPLAFSYNEQFF
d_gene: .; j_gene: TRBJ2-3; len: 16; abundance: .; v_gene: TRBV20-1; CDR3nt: TGCAGTGCTCCTCCGATAAGTGCCCGGGCCACAGATACGCAGTATTTT; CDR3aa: CSAPPISARATDTQYF
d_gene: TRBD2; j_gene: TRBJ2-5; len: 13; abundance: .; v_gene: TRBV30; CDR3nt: TGTGCCTGGTGGGGGGGGAGAGGCGAGACCCAGTACTTC; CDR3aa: CAWWGGRGETQYF
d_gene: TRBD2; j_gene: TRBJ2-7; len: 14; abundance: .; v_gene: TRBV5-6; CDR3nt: TGTGCCAGCAGCTACTCGGGACTACACTACGAGCAGTACTTC; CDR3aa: CASSYSGLHYEQYF
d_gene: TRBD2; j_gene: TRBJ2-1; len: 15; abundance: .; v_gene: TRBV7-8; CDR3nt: TGTGCCAGCAGCTTATCTAGCGGGGATTACAATGAGCAGTTCTTC; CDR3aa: CASSLSSGDYNEQFF
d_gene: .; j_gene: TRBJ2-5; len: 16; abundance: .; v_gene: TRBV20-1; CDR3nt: TGCAGTGCTAGAGATAAGGATCTCCATAGACAAGAGACCCAGTACTTC; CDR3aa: CSARDKDLHRQETQYF
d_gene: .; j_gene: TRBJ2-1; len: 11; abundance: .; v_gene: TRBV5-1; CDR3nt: TGCGCCAGCAATGGAGGGGATGAGCAGTTCTTC; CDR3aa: CASNGGDEQFF
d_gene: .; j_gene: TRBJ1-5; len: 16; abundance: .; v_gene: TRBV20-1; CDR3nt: TGCAGTGCTGCGAAGTGGGGCCTACCTAGCAATCAGCCCCAGCATTTT; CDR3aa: CSAAKWGLPSNQPQHF
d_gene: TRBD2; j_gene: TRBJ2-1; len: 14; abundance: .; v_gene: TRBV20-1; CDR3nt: TGCAGTGCTCAACGGGAGGGCCGGCAGAATGAGCAGTTCTTC; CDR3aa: CSAQREGRQNEQFF
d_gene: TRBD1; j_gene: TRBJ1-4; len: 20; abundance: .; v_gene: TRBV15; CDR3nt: TGTGCCACCAGCAGAGATCCGGCATCCCTACGAGGGGGCCCCGAGGAAAAACTGTTTTTT; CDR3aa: CATSRDPASLRGGPEEKLFF
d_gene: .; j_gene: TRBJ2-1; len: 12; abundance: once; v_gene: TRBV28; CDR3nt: TGTGCCAGCAGTTTATCTAAGAATGAGCAGTTCTTC; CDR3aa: CASSLSKNEQFF
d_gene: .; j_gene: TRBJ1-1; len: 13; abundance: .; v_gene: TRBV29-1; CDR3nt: TGCAGCGCCAGGCGGGTTGGGAAGACTGAAGCTTTCTTT; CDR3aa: CSARRVGKTEAFF